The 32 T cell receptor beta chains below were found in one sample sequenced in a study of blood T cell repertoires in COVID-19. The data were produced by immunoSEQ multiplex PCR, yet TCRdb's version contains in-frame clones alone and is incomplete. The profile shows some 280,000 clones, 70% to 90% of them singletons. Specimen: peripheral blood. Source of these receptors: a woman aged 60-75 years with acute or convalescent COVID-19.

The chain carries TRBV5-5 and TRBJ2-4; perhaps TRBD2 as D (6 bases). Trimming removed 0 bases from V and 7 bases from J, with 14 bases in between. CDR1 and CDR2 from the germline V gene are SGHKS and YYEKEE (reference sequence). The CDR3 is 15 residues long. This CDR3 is CASSLASGATNIQYF. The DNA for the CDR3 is TGTGCCAGCAGCTTGGCTTCGGGAGCAACGAACATTCAGTACTTC.

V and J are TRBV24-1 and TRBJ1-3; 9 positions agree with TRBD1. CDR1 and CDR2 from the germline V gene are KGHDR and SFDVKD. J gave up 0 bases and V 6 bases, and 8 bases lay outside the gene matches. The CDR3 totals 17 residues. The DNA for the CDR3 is TGTGCCACCAGTCCACCTCCGGGACAGGGCTCTGGAAACACCATATATTTT. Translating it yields CATSPPPGQGSGNTIYF.

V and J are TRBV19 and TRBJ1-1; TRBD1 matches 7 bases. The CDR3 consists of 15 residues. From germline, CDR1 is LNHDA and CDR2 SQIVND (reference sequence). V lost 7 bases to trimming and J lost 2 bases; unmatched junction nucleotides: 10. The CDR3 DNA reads TGTGCCAGTACCCTCTCGGGACAGACCAACACTGAAGCTTTCTTT. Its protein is CASTLSGQTNTEAFF.

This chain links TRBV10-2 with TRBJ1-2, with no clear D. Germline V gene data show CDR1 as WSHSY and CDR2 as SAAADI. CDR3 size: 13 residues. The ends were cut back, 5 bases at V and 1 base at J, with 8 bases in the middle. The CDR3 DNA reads TGCGCCAGCAGTCCTACAGTTAACTATGGCTACACCTTC. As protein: CASSPTVNYGYTF.

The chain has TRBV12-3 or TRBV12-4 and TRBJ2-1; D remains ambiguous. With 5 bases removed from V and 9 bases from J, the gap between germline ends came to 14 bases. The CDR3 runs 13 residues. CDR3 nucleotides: TGTGCCAGCAGTCTTCCCCCCCGGTTTGAGCAGTTCTTC. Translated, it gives CASSLPPRFEQFF.

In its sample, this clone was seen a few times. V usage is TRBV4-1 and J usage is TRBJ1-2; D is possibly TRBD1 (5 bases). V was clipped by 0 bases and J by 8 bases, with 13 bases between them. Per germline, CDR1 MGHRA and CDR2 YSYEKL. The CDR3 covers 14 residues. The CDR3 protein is CASSQDRDERGYTF. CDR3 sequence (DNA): TGCGCCAGCAGCCAAGACAGGGATGAAAGAGGCTACACCTTC.

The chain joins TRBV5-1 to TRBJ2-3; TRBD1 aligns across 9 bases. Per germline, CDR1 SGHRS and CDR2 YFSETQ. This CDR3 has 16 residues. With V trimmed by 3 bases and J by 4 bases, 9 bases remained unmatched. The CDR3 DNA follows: TGCGCCAGCAGCTCCCACACAGGGGGCGGGTCAGATACGCAGTATTTT. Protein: CASSSHTGGGSDTQYF.

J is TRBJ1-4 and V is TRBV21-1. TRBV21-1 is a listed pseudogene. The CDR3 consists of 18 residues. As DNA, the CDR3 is TGTGCCAGCAGCAGGGCCAAAGGAGGAACCGCGGCTAATGAAAAACTGTTTTTT. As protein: CASSRAKGGTAANEKLFF.

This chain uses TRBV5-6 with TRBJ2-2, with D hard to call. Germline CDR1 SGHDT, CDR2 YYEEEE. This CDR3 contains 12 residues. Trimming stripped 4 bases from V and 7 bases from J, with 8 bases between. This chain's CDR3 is CASSPRVGELFF. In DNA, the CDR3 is TGTGCCAGCAGCCCACGGGTCGGGGAGCTGTTTTTT.

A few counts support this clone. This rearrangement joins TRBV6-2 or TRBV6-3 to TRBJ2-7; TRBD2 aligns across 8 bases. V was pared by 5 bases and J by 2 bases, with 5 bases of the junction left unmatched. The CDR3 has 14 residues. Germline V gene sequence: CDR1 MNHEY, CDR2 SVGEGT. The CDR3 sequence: CASSPREGTYEQYF. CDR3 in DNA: TGTGCCAGCAGTCCCCGGGAGGGGACCTACGAGCAGTACTTC.

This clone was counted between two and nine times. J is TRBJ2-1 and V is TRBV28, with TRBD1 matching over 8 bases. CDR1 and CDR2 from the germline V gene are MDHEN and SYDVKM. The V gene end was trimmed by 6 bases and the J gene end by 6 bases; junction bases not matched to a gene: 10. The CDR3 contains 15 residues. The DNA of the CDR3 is TGTGCCAGCAGCTCCCCCCGGACAGGGCTCAATGAGCAGTTCTTC. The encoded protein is CASSSPRTGLNEQFF.

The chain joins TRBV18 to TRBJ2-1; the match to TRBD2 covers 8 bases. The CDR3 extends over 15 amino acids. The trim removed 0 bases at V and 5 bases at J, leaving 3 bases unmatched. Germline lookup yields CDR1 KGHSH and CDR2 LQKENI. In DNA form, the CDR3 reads TGTGCCAGCTCACCACCAGCGGGGGCCAACAATGAGCAGTTCTTC. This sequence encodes CASSPPAGANNEQFF.

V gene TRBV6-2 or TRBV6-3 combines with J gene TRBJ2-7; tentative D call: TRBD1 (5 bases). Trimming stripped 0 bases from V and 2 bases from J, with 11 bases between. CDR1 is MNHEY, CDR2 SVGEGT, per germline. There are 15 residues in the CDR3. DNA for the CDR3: TGTGCCAGCAGTTACTCGCGGCAGGGTGCCTACGAGCAGTACTTC. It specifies CASSYSRQGAYEQYF.

The CDR3, as DNA: TGTGCCAGCAGCTTAGTGGTGCCGGGACTGTACGAGCAGTACTTC. Its translation is CASSLVVPGLYEQYF. The chain employs TRBV7-2 and TRBJ2-7, with D possibly matching TRBD2 (6 bases). In germline, CDR1 is SGHTA, CDR2 FQGNSA. Trimming cost V 1 base and J 4 bases, with 14 bases left between them. This CDR3 is 15 amino acids long.

The CDR3 nucleotides are TGTGCCAGCAGTGAACAGGGTACCTACGAGCAGTACTTC. Translating gives CASSEQGTYEQYF. The V call is TRBV6-1, the J call TRBJ2-7, with D perhaps matching TRBD1 (5 bases). From germline, CDR1 is MNHNS and CDR2 SASEGT. The CDR3 sequence is 13 residues long. V lost 2 bases, J lost 2 bases, and 7 bases lay in between.

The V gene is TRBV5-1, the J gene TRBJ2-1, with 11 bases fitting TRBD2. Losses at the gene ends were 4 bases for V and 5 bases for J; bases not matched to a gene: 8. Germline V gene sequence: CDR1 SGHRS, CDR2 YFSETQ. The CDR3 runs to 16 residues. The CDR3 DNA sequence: TGCGCCAGCAGCACCGGACTAGCGGGTGGGAACAATGAGCAGTTCTTC. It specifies CASSTGLAGGNNEQFF.

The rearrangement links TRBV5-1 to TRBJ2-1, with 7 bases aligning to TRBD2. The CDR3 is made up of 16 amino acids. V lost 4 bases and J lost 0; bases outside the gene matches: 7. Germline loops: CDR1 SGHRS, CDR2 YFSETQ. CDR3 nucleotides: TGCGCCAGCAGCACTCGCGGGGGTAGCTCCTACAATGAGCAGTTCTTC. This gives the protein CASSTRGGSSYNEQFF.

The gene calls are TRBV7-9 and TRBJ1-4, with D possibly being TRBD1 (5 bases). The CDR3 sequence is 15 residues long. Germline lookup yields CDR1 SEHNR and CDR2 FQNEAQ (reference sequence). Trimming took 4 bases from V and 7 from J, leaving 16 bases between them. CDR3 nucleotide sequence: TGTGCCAGCAGCTCCGGAGCGGGGGAAGGTGAAAAACTGTTTTTT. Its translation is CASSSGAGEGEKLFF. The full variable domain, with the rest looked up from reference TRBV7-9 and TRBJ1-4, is DTGVSQNPRHKITKRGQNVTFRCDPISEHNRLYWYRQTLGQGPEFLTYFQNEAQLEKSRLLSDRFSAERPKGSFSTLEIQRTEQGDSAMYLCASSSGAGEGEKLFFGSGTQLSVL.

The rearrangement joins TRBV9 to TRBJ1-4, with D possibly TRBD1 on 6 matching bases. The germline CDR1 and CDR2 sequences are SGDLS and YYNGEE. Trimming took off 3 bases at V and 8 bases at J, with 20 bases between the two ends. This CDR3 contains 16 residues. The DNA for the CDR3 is TGTGCCAGCAGCGCAGGGGCAGGTGGGGCTGGGGAAAAACTGTTTTTT. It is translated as CASSAGAGGAGEKLFF. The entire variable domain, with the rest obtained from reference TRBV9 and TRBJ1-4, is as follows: DSGVTQTPKHLITATGQRVTLRCSPRSGDLSVYWYQQSLDQGLQFLIQYYNGEERAKGNILERFSAQQFPDLHSELNLSSLELGDSALYFCASSAGAGGAGEKLFFGSGTQLSVL.

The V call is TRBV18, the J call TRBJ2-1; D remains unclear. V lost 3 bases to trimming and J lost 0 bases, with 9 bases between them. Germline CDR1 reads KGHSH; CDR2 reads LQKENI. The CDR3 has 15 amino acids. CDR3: CASSPRGGSYNEQFF. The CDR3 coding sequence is TGTGCCAGCTCACCTCGAGGCGGCTCCTACAATGAGCAGTTCTTC.

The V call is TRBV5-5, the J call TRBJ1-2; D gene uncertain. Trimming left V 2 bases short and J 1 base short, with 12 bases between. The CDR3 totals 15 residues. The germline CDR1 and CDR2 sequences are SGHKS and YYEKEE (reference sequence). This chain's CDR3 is CASSFAAGHNYGYTF. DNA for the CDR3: TGTGCCAGCAGCTTTGCCGCGGGCCATAACTATGGCTACACCTTC.

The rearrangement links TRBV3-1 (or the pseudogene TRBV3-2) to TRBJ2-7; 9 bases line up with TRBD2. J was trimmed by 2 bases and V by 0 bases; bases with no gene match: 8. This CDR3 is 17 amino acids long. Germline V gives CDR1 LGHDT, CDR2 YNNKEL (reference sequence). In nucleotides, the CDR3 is TGTGCCAGCAGCCAAGATACGGGGCTAGCGGGGACCTACGAGCAGTACTTC. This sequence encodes CASSQDTGLAGTYEQYF.

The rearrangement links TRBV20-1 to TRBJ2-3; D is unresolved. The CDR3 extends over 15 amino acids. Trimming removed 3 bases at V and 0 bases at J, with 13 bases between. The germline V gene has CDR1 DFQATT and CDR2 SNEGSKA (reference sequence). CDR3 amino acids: CSASTTVTSTDTQYF. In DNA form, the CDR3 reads TGCAGTGCTAGTACCACAGTTACTAGCACAGATACGCAGTATTTT.

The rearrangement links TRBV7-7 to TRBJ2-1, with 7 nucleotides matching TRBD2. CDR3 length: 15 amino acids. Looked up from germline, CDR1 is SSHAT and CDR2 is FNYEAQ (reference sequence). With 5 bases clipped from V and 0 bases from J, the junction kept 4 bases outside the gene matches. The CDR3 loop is CASSLTSVSYNEQFF. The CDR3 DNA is TGTGCCAGCAGCCTAACTAGCGTCTCCTACAATGAGCAGTTCTTC.

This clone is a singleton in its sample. The CDR3 spells CASRPWTGFDYNSPLHF. CDR3 sequence (DNA): TGTGCCAGTAGACCCTGGACAGGATTCGATTATAATTCACCCCTCCACTTT. V and J are TRBV19 and TRBJ1-6; 7 bases map to TRBD1. Germline trimming cut 6 bases from V and 4 bases from J; bases unmatched to any gene: 12. Looked up from germline, CDR1 is LNHDA and CDR2 is SQIVND (reference sequence). The CDR3 consists of 17 residues. The complete variable domain, with remaining parts taken from reference TRBV19 and TRBJ1-6, reads DGGITQSPKYLFRKEGQNVTLSCEQNLNHDAMYWYRQDPGQGLRLIYYSQIVNDFQKGDIAEGYSVSREKKESFPLTVTSAQKNPTAFYLCASRPWTGFDYNSPLHFGNGTRLTVT.

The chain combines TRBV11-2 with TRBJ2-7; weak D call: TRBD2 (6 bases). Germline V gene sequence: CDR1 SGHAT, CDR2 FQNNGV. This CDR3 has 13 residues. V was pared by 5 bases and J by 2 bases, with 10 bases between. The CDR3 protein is CASSPGEPYEQYF. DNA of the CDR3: TGTGCCAGCAGCCCGGGGGAGCCCTACGAGCAGTACTTC.

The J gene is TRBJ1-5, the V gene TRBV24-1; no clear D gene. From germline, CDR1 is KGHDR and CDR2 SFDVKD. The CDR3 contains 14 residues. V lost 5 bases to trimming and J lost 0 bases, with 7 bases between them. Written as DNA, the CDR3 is TGTGCCACCAGTGGACAATATAGCAATCAGCCCCAGCATTTT. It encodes CATSGQYSNQPQHF.

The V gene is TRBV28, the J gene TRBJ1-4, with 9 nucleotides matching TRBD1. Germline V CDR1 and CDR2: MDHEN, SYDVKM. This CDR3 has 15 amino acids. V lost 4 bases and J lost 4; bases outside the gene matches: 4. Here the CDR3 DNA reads TGTGCCAGCAGTTCTATGGGACAGGGTAATGAAAAACTGTTTTTT. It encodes CASSSMGQGNEKLFF.

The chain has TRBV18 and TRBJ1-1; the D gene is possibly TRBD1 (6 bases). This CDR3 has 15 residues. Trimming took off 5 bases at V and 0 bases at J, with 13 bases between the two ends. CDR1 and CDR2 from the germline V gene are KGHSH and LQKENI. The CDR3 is CASSSDSFMNTEAFF. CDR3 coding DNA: TGTGCCAGCTCATCGGACAGCTTCATGAACACTGAAGCTTTCTTT.

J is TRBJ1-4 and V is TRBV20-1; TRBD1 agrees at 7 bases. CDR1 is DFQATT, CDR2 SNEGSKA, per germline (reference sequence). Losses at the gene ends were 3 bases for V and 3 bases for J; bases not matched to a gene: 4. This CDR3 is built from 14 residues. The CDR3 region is CSASEGAANEKLFF. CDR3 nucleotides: TGCAGTGCTAGTGAGGGGGCGGCTAATGAAAAACTGTTTTTT.

In DNA, the CDR3 is TGCGCCAGCAGCTCCCTGGGACAGCCAAATTCACCCCTCCACTTT. Protein product: CASSSLGQPNSPLHF. The chain has TRBV5-1 and TRBJ1-6; 7 nucleotides agree with TRBD1. This CDR3 is 15 amino acids long. Germline CDR1 reads SGHRS; CDR2 reads YFSETQ. V was clipped by 3 bases and J by 7 bases; unmatched bases: 7. The variable domain in full, with the rest retrieved from reference TRBV5-1 and TRBJ1-6, is KAGVTQTPRYLIKTRGQQVTLSCSPISGHRSVSWYQQTPGQGLQFLFEYFSETQRNKGNFPGRFSGRQFSNSRSEMNVSTLELGDSALYLCASSSLGQPNSPLHFGNGTRLTVT.

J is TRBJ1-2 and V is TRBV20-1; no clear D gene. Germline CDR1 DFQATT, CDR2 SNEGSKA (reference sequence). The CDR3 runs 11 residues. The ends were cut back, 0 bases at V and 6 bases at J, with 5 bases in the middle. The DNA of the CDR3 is TGCAGTGCTAGAGATCTTAATGGCTACACCTTC. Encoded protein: CSARDLNGYTF.